The text below deals with one T cell receptor beta chain. Participants were placed into cohorts based on the clinical history they reported. A COVID-19 case had been met by exposed participants during the 2 weeks before study entry. Some clones are missing from TCRdb's copy, which holds only in-frame ones; the method was immunoSEQ multiplex PCR. Here the sample spans roughly 200,000 clones, 65% to 90% being singletons. The source of the sample is a study of blood T cell repertoires in COVID-19. Study as a whole: The United States, Italy and Spain provided the acute and convalescent COVID-19 samples.

Looked up from germline, CDR1 is GTSNPN and CDR2 is SVGIG (reference sequence). The CDR3 length is 12 residues. V was shortened by 5 bases and J by 1 base, with 9 bases between the two germline ends. The V and J genes are TRBV30 and TRBJ2-7; possibly TRBD2 for D (5 bases). The receptor's source is a woman aged 25 to 39 who had been exposed to COVID-19. Material: PBMCs or T cells enriched from blood (not recorded which). The CDR3, as DNA: TGTGCCTGGGGGCGGGCATCCTACGAGCAGTACTTC. Translated: CAWGRASYEQYF. The whole variable domain, remainder taken from reference TRBV30 and TRBJ2-7, is SQTIHQWPATLVQPVGSPLSLECTVEGTSNPNLYWYRQAAGRGLQLLFYSVGIGQISSEVPQNLSASRPQDRQFILSSKKLLLSDSGFYLCAWGRASYEQYFGPGTRLTVT.